Following are 28 T cell receptor beta chains from one sample sequenced in a study of blood T cell repertoires in COVID-19. Sequencing was performed with immunoSEQ multiplex PCR; in TCRdb, only in-frame clones are kept and a portion is missing. Of about 160,000 clones in the sample, about 93% are singletons; the top ten hold 4.6%. Sequencing was carried out using peripheral blood. These receptor sequences come from a woman aged 45-65 years with acute or convalescent COVID-19.

The rearrangement joins TRBV6-5 to TRBJ2-3, with 11 positions matching TRBD2. Trimming cost V 6 bases and J 5 bases; bases outside gene matches: 4. CDR1 is MNHEY, CDR2 SVGAGI, per germline. The CDR3 has 14 residues. CDR3 residues: CASRIAGGRDTQYF. The DNA of the CDR3 is TGTGCCAGCAGGATAGCGGGGGGGCGAGATACGCAGTATTTT.

A single count supports this clone. The chain joins TRBV11-2 to TRBJ1-6; D ambiguous. Between the trimmed V and J ends, which lost 5 bases and 4 bases, there was a span of 9 bases. The CDR3 spans 14 residues. Germline V gene sequence: CDR1 SGHAT, CDR2 FQNNGV. Here the CDR3 DNA reads TGTGCCAGCAGCGTAGGGCCTTATAATTCACCCCTCCACTTT. It encodes CASSVGPYNSPLHF.

The V gene is TRBV6-6, the J gene TRBJ1-2; D might be TRBD1 (6 bases). Germline loops: CDR1 MNHNY, CDR2 SVGAGI (reference sequence). The V gene lost 0 bases and the J gene lost 5 bases, with 7 bases spanning the gap. This CDR3 spans 13 amino acids. CDR3 protein: CASSYSTGYGYTF. CDR3 sequence (DNA): TGTGCCAGCAGTTACTCTACAGGGTATGGCTACACCTTC.

The V gene is TRBV19, the J gene TRBJ2-3, with D maybe TRBD2 (5 bases). V lost 3 bases and J lost 0, with 13 bases in between. Per germline, CDR1 LNHDA and CDR2 SQIVND (reference sequence). This CDR3 comprises 16 residues. CDR3 nucleotide sequence: TGTGCCAGTAGTATCTGCGGGCGGACTAGCACAGATACGCAGTATTTT. It specifies CASSICGRTSTDTQYF.

The rearrangement links TRBV3-1 (or the pseudogene TRBV3-2) to TRBJ2-5, with TRBD2 matching over 11 bases. V dropped 2 bases and J dropped 6; count of bases not matched to a gene: 5. CDR1 and CDR2 from the germline V gene are LGHDT and YNNKEL (reference sequence). The CDR3 sequence is 15 residues long. The CDR3 is CASSQSTSGTKTQYF. The CDR3 DNA is TGTGCCAGCAGCCAATCGACTAGCGGGACGAAGACCCAGTACTTC.

The V gene is TRBV4-1, the J gene TRBJ2-1; 8 nucleotides line up with TRBD1. This CDR3 has 12 amino acids. Unmatched junction bases numbered 2, after V lost 0 bases and J lost 13 bases. Germline CDR1 is MGHRA and CDR2 is YSYEKL. CDR3 nucleotide sequence: TGCGCCAGCAGCCAAGATGACAGGGGCCAGTTCTTC. Its protein product is CASSQDDRGQFF.

The J gene is TRBJ1-2, the V gene TRBV9; TRBD1 agrees at 7 bases. Germline V lookup: CDR1 SGDLS, CDR2 YYNGEE. This CDR3 is 15 amino acids long. V was pared by 0 bases and J by 5 bases, with 7 bases of the junction left unmatched. The CDR3 sequence is CASSVEARGEYGYTF. The CDR3 nucleotides read TGTGCCAGCAGCGTAGAGGCCAGGGGGGAGTATGGCTACACCTTC.

V and J are TRBV30 and TRBJ2-3; 8 bases match TRBD1. Germline lookup yields CDR1 GTSNPN and CDR2 SVGIG (reference sequence). V gave up 2 bases and J gave up 5 bases; unmatched junction bases: 6. The CDR3 extends over 14 amino acids. CDR3 region: CAWSTGQGGDTQYF. Here the CDR3 DNA reads TGTGCCTGGAGTACAGGACAGGGTGGAGATACGCAGTATTTT.

This chain connects TRBV7-2 to TRBJ2-7; possibly TRBD1 for D (6 bases). Trimming removed 7 bases at V and 6 bases at J, with 19 bases between. This CDR3 spans 14 amino acids. Germline V gene lookup returns CDR1 SGHTA and CDR2 FQGNSA. CDR3 sequence: CASTPKRTGSEQYF. The CDR3 bases are TGTGCCAGCACACCGAAGAGAACAGGGAGCGAGCAGTACTTC.

The chain links TRBV7-9 to TRBJ2-3; D gene uncertain. The CDR3 runs to 12 residues. Germline CDR1 and CDR2: SEHNR and FQNEAQ (reference sequence). Trimming shortened V by 1 base and J by 5 bases, and 4 bases separated the two germline ends. CDR3 coding DNA: TGTGCCAGCAGCTTAGATAAAGATACGCAGTATTTT. This codes for CASSLDKDTQYF.

The genes are TRBV24-1 and TRBJ1-2; 7 nucleotides line up with TRBD1. The germline V gene has CDR1 KGHDR and CDR2 SFDVKD. The CDR3 totals 14 residues. After removal of 4 bases from V and 3 bases from J, the junction contained 4 bases not matched to a gene. CDR3 DNA: TGTGCCACCAGTGACCGAGGGACAGACTATGGCTACACCTTC. Translation gives CATSDRGTDYGYTF.

The chain recombines TRBV7-3 with TRBJ2-7, with a tentative D call TRBD1 (5 bases). Germline V lookup: CDR1 SGHTA, CDR2 FQGTGA. This CDR3 is 15 amino acids long. V was pared by 1 base and J by 0 bases, with 10 bases between. CDR3 residues: CASSLNRKTSYEQYF. CDR3 coding DNA: TGTGCCAGCAGCTTAAACAGGAAAACCTCCTACGAGCAGTACTTC. The whole variable domain, filled in from reference TRBV7-3 and TRBJ2-7, reads GAGVSQTPSNKVTEKGKYVELRCDPISGHTALYWYRQSLGQGPEFLIYFQGTGAADDSGLPNDRFFAVRPEGSVSTLKIQRTERGDSAVYLCASSLNRKTSYEQYFGPGTRLTVT.

The chain joins TRBV7-9 to TRBJ2-2; 10 nucleotides align to TRBD2. This CDR3 is built from 15 residues. CDR1 and CDR2 from the germline V gene are SEHNR and FQNEAQ (reference sequence). J lost 5 bases, V lost 5 bases, and 5 bases had no gene match. This CDR3 is CASSQSGRATGELFF. The CDR3 DNA reads as TGTGCCAGCAGCCAAAGCGGGAGGGCGACCGGGGAGCTGTTTTTT.

J is TRBJ1-5 and V is TRBV28; TRBD1 agrees at 9 bases. This CDR3 has 17 residues. The junction had 11 bases not matched to a gene; V was cut back by 3 bases and J by 5 bases. Germline loops: CDR1 MDHEN, CDR2 SYDVKM. The CDR3 DNA reads as TGTGCCAGCAGTTTCACACGAGACAGGGGGTGGGATCAGCCCCAGCATTTT. It translates to CASSFTRDRGWDQPQHF.

The rearrangement joins TRBV6-5 to TRBJ1-1; no definite D call. Per germline, CDR1 MNHEY and CDR2 SVGAGI. The V gene lost 0 bases and the J gene lost 5 bases, with 10 bases spanning the gap. This CDR3 is built from 14 residues. The CDR3 protein is CASSYSGSGTEAFF. Here the CDR3 DNA reads TGTGCCAGCAGTTACTCGGGTTCGGGGACTGAAGCTTTCTTT.

The rearrangement uses TRBV27 and TRBJ2-1; 7 bases are a match to TRBD1. CDR1 MNHEY and CDR2 SMNVEV come from the germline V gene (reference sequence). The CDR3 runs 14 residues. V was pared by 2 bases and J by 6 bases, with 4 bases of the junction left unmatched. CDR3 coding DNA: TGTGCCAGCAGTTTACTCGCAGGGGGCAATGAGCAGTTCTTC. It yields the protein CASSLLAGGNEQFF.

This chain uses TRBV15 with TRBJ1-2, with D perhaps matching TRBD1 (5 bases). This CDR3 spans 13 amino acids. Per the germline V gene, CDR1 is LNHNV and CDR2 is YYDKDF (reference sequence). V was pared by 5 bases and J by 8 bases, with 15 bases between. As DNA, the CDR3 is TGTGCCACCAGCGTAGGAGGGGACGGCGGCTACACCTTC. Translated, it gives CATSVGGDGGYTF.

This rearrangement joins TRBV7-6 to TRBJ2-5; TRBD2 matches 9 bases. The CDR3 has 16 amino acids. From germline, CDR1 is SGHVS and CDR2 FNYEAQ. V gave up 1 base and J gave up 5 bases; unmatched junction bases: 8. The CDR3 loop is CASSLVLAGAEETQYF. The CDR3 nucleotides read TGTGCCAGCAGCTTAGTTTTAGCGGGGGCCGAGGAGACCCAGTACTTC.

The CDR3 loop is CASSRDRGGETQYF. The CDR3 region has the DNA TGTGCCAGCAGCAGGGACAGGGGAGGAGAGACCCAGTACTTC. The chain links TRBV21-1 to TRBJ2-5; TRBD1, the D gene given by the table, was not confirmed from the DNA. TRBV21-1 is an annotated pseudogene. The CDR3 is made up of 14 amino acids.

The count of this clone is one. This same CDR3 is encoded by further DNA sequences in the sample. The V gene is TRBV6-2 or TRBV6-3, the J gene TRBJ2-7; possibly TRBD1 for D (6 bases). The CDR3 covers 12 residues. Trimming shortened V by 4 bases and J by 4 bases, and 8 bases separated the two germline ends. Germline CDR1 reads MNHEY; CDR2 reads SVGEGT. The CDR3, as DNA: TGTGCCAGCAGTTCACAGGGATACGAGCAGTACTTC. Its translation: CASSSQGYEQYF.

This chain connects TRBV30 to TRBJ2-2; unclear D gene. The CDR3 is made up of 12 amino acids. The V and J ends lost 0 bases and 8 bases respectively, with 7 bases between them. Germline CDR1 and CDR2: GTSNPN and SVGIG (reference sequence). The CDR3 here is CAWSVHAGELFF. The CDR3 nucleotides are TGTGCCTGGAGTGTACATGCTGGGGAGCTGTTTTTT.

The CDR3 loop reads CASNTGFGGAGIYTGELFF. CDR3 in DNA: TGCGCCAGCAACACAGGGTTTGGTGGAGCGGGAATTTACACCGGGGAGCTGTTTTTT. The chain couples TRBV4-1 to TRBJ2-2, with D tentatively TRBD2 (7 bases). Germline values: CDR1 MGHRA, CDR2 YSYEKL. V was clipped by 7 bases and J by 3 bases, with 27 bases between them. There are 19 residues in the CDR3.

This clone appeared once. The CDR3: CAINVPGAGELFF. The CDR3 nucleotides are TGTGCGATCAATGTCCCGGGGGCCGGGGAGCTGTTTTTT. This chain uses TRBV28 with TRBJ2-2; D might be TRBD2 (6 bases). The CDR3 has 13 amino acids. CDR1 is MDHEN and CDR2 is SYDVKM in the germline V gene.

This rearrangement joins TRBV6-5 to TRBJ1-4; TRBD1 aligns across 7 bases. CDR1 is MNHEY, CDR2 SVGAGI, per germline. V lost 6 bases and J lost 8; bases outside the gene matches: 9. This CDR3 is built from 14 residues. CDR3 region: CASSQSRGREKLFF. The CDR3 coding sequence is TGTGCCAGCAGCCAAAGTAGGGGGCGGGAAAAACTGTTTTTT.

The chain recombines TRBV30 with TRBJ1-1, with 8 bases aligning to TRBD1. The CDR3 loop spans 13 amino acids. V lost 2 bases, J lost 5 bases, and 4 bases stayed unmatched. Germline V gene sequence: CDR1 GTSNPN, CDR2 SVGIG (reference sequence). Written as DNA, the CDR3 is TGTGCCTGGAGTTCCCAGGGGGCTACTGAAGCTTTCTTT. Encoded protein: CAWSSQGATEAFF.

The V and J genes are TRBV5-1 and TRBJ2-5; a possible D gene is TRBD1 (5 bases). The CDR3 loop spans 13 amino acids. V shed 3 bases and J shed 5 bases, with 11 bases lying between them. The V gene's germline CDR1 is SGHRS and CDR2 YFSETQ. CDR3 protein: CASSSTVRETQYF. The CDR3 nucleotides read TGCGCCAGCAGCTCGACAGTTAGGGAGACCCAGTACTTC.

The J gene is TRBJ2-1, the V gene TRBV7-9, with 8 bases that match TRBD2. V was clipped by 5 bases and J by 8 bases; unmatched bases: 14. The CDR3 consists of 16 residues. The germline CDR1 and CDR2 sequences are SEHNR and FQNEAQ (reference sequence). CDR3 DNA: TGTGCCAGCAGCCCGCCGGGACTAGTGGGAGGAGATGAGCAGTTCTTC. Amino acids: CASSPPGLVGGDEQFF.

The V call is TRBV19, the J call TRBJ1-1; D remains unclear. V dropped 7 bases and J dropped 2 bases, with 14 bases sitting between them. This CDR3 is built from 14 residues. Germline assignment: CDR1 LNHDA and CDR2 SQIVND (reference sequence). CDR3 DNA sequence: TGTGCCAGTACCCGGACGGGAATCAACACTGAAGCTTTCTTT. Translated: CASTRTGINTEAFF.